This entry features one TCR beta chain sequence. Time point reported: newly diagnosed GD, antithyroid drugs for less than 3 months. PBMC RNA served as the TCR library source. Combining iRepertoire HTBI primers with Arm-PCR of CDR3 regions, the authors built TCR beta libraries. TCRdb passed the multiplex PCR reads through MiXCR, listing each CDR3 protein once. In the table there are fewer than 650,000 distinct CDR3 sequences, around 15% of which are singletons. This entry is derived from a study of regulatory T cells in long-lasting Graves disease. The same sample was also used in a study of T cells in Graves' hyperthyroidism and ophthalmopathy. This second study notes: For Graves' hyperthyroidism to be stable, ophthalmopathy could not progress within 18 months. Participants, patients aged 18 to 65, had newly diagnosed hyperthyroidism with a duration under 2 months. When the TCR CDR3 underwent first-round RT-PCR, the HTBI primer set was used.

Sample: peripheral blood mononuclear cells (PBMCs), taken at new diagnosis, from a patient treated with antithyroid drugs. The sequence derives from a woman in her 30s with Graves disease.

The CDR3: CASSASPDLSEQFF. As DNA, the CDR3 is TGTGCCAGCAGCGCTAGCCCCGACCTATCCGAGCAGTTCTTC. The genes are TRBV9 and TRBJ2-1; D may be TRBD2 (5 bases). Trimming took off 3 bases at V and 10 bases at J, with 17 bases between the two ends. The CDR3 covers 14 residues. The germline gives CDR1 SGDLS, CDR2 YYNGEE.